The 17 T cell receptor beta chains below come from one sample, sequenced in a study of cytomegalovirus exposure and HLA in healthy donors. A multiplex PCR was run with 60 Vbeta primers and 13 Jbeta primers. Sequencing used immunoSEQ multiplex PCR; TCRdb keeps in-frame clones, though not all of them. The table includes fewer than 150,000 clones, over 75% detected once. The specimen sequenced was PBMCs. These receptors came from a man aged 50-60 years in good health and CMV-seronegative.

The CDR3 sequence is CASSFTRTGNTGELFF. The CDR3 coding sequence is TGTGCCAGCAGTTTTACTAGGACAGGGAACACCGGGGAGCTGTTTTTT. V gene TRBV5-6 combines with J gene TRBJ2-2; 7 bases match TRBD1. Germline trimming cut 5 bases from V and 1 base from J; bases unmatched to any gene: 8. CDR3 length equals 16 residues. Germline V gives CDR1 SGHDT, CDR2 YYEEEE.

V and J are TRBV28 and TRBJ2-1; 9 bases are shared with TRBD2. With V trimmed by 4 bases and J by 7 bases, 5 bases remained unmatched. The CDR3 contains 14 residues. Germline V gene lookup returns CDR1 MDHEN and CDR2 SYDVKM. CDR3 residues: CASSSAGGPNEQFF. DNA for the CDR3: TGTGCCAGCAGTTCGGCGGGAGGGCCGAATGAGCAGTTCTTC.

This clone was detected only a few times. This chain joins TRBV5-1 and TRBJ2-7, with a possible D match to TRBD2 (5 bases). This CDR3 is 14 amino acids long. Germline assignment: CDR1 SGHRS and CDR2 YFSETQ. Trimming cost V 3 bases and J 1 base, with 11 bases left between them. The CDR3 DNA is TGCGCCAGCAGCTCCCGGGATATATCCTACGAGCAGTACTTC. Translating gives CASSSRDISYEQYF.

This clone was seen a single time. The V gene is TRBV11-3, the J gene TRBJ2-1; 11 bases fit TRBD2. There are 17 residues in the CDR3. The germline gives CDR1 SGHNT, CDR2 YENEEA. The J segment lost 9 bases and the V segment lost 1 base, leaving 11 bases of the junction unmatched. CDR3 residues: CASSLGTSGSGGLEQFF. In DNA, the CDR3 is TGTGCCAGCAGCTTAGGAACTAGCGGGAGTGGAGGTCTTGAGCAGTTCTTC.

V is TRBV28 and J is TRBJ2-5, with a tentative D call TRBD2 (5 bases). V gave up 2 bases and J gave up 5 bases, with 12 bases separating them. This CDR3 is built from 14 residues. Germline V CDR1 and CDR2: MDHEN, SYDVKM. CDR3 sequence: CASSLPSRRETQYF. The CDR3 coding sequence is TGTGCCAGCAGTTTACCTAGCCGGAGGGAGACCCAGTACTTC.

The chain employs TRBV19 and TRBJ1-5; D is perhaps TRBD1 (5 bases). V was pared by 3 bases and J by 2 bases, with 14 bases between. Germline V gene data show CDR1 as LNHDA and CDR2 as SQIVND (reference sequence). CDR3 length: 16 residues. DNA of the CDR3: TGTGCCAGTAGTATCGGAACAGGCAGCGGCAATCAGCCCCAGCATTTT. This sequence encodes CASSIGTGSGNQPQHF.

The CDR3 bases are TGTGCCAGCAGCCCCGACAGGGAGCTCAATCAGCCCCAGCATTTT. Encoded protein: CASSPDRELNQPQHF. The chain carries TRBV5-8 and TRBJ1-5, with TRBD1 identical over 7 bases. Germline V gene lookup returns CDR1 SGHTS and CDR2 YDEGEE. V shed 4 bases and J 3 bases; nucleotides not matched to a gene: 7. CDR3 length equals 15 residues. The full variable domain, its missing parts supplied by reference TRBV5-8 and TRBJ1-5, is EAGVTQSPTHLIKTRGQQATLRCSPISGHTSVYWYQQALGLGLQFLLWYDEGEERNRGNFPPRFSGRQFPNYSSELNVNALELEDSALYLCASSPDRELNQPQHFGDGTRLSIL.

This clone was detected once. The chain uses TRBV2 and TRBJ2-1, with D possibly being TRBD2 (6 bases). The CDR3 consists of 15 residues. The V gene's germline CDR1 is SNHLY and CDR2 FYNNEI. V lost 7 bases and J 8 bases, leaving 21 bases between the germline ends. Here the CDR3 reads CASNLLGGTLDEQFF. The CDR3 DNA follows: TGTGCCAGCAACTTATTAGGAGGGACGTTGGATGAGCAGTTCTTC.

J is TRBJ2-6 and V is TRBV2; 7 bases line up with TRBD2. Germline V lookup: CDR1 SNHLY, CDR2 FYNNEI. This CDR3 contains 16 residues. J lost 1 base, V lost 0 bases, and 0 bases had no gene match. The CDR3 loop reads CASSEARGSGANVLTF. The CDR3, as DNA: TGTGCCAGCAGTGAAGCGCGGGGGTCTGGGGCCAACGTCCTGACTTTC.

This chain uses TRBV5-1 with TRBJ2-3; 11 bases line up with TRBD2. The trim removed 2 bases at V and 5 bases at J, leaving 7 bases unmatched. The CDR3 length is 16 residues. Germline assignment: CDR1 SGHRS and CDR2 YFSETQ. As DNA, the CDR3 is TGCGCCAGCAGCTTAACTAGCGGGAGTCCTGTAGATACGCAGTATTTT. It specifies CASSLTSGSPVDTQYF.

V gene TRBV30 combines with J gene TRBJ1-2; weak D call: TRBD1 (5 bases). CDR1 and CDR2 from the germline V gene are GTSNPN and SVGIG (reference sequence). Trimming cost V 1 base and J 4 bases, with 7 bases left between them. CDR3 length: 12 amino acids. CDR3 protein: CAWSGDFYGYTF. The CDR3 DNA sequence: TGTGCCTGGAGTGGGGACTTCTATGGCTACACCTTC.

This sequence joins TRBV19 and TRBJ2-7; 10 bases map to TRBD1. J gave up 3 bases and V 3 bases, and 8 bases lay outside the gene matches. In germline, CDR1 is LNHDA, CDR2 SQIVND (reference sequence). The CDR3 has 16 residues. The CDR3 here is CASSIRTGGMIYEQYF. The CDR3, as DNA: TGTGCCAGTAGTATCCGGACAGGGGGTATGATCTACGAGCAGTACTTC.

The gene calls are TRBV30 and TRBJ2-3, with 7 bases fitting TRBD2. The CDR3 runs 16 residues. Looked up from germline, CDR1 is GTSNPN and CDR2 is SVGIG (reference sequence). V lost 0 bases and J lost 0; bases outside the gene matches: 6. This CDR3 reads CAWSVWTRRSTDTQYF. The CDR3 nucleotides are TGTGCCTGGAGTGTATGGACTAGAAGAAGCACAGATACGCAGTATTTT. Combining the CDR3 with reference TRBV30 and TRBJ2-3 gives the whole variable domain SQTIHQWPATLVQPVGSPLSLECTVEGTSNPNLYWYRQAAGRGLQLLFYSVGIGQISSEVPQNLSASRPQDRQFILSSKKLLLSDSGFYLCAWSVWTRRSTDTQYFGPGTRLTVL.

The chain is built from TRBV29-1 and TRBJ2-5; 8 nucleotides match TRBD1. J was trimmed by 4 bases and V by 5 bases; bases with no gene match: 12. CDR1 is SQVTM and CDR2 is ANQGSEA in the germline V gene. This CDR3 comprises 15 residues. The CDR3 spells CSVYKTGAKGETQYF. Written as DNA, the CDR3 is TGCAGCGTTTATAAGACAGGGGCGAAGGGAGAGACCCAGTACTTC.

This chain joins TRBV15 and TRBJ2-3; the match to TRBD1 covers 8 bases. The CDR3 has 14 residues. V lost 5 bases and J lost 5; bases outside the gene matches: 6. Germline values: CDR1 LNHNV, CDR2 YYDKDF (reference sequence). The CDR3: CATSPDRGGDTQYF. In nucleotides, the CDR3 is TGTGCCACCAGCCCCGACAGGGGTGGAGATACGCAGTATTTT.

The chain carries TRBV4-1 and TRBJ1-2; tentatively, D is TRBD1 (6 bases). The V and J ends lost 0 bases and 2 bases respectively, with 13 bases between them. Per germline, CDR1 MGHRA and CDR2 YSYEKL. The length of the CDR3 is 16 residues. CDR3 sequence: CASSQEAGQLNYGYTF. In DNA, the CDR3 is TGCGCCAGCAGCCAAGAAGCCGGACAGCTCAACTATGGCTACACCTTC.

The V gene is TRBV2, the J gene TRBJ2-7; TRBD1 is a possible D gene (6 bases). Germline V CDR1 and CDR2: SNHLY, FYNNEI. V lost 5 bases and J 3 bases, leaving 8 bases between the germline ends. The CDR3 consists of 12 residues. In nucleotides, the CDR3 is TGTGCCAGCAGTTCACAGGGCTACGAGCAGTACTTC. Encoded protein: CASSSQGYEQYF.